This TCR beta chain derives from a study of shared clonotypes between healthy human individuals. Study observations and caveats: Against clonotypes common to all four donors, non-shared ones had lower generation probabilities. Blood alone was sampled, and tissue repertoires likely differ.

The CDR3 is 11 residues long. Germline CDR1 and CDR2: SGHDN and FVKESK. As concerns this clone: Its antigen is not identified. The junction and the germline gene differ at one end; a read error may be behind it.

The method was immunoSEQ multiplex PCR; TCRdb's version includes in-frame clones alone and lacks a portion of them. The table lists around 1.5 million clones, 95% to 99% of them singletons. The V gene is TRBV14, the J gene TRBJ1-1; no reliable D call. The clonotype comes from a man aged 30 to 39 in good health. Sample: naive CD4+ T cells sorted from blood. Stated subset: CD45RA+ positively selected. The CDR3 reads CATSLNTEAFF. The CDR3 DNA sequence: TGTGCCACCAGCCTGAACACTGAAGCTTTCTTT.